What follows is one T cell receptor beta chain and its context. Its antigen target is currently unknown. Nothing much larger sits one base from this clone, and base qualities are not available. CDR1 and CDR2, per the germline V gene (reference sequence), are PRHDT and FYEKMQ. Measured from the cysteine to the phenylalanine, the CDR3 is 16 residues long. Left in the record is the CDR3 DNA by itself, 48 bases read in frame from the first base. V and J lose 5 bases and 4 bases, and a span of 17 bases separates them. The treatment or condition label on this specimen signifies: about 20 received Ad26.COV2.S at low or high dose, single or two shots; roughly five received placebo; per-sample allocation not given. For vaccine and placebo recipients, the sequenced repertoires came from samples collected on day 63 after the first injection. In Cohort 1b, 20 to 25 adults aged 18-55 years were enrolled at a single site in Boston, USA, between 29 July and 7 August 2020. Ad26.COV2.S was a replication-incompetent adenovirus type 26 vector expressing a prefusion-stabilized SARS-CoV-2 spike protein from the original Wuhan strain.

These data come from a study of Ad26.COV2.S vaccination and SARS-CoV-2 variants (dated by TCRdb to about 2021). Context from the whole study: Vaccine-arm donors were drawn from COV1001, a multicentre, randomized, double-blind, placebo-controlled phase I-IIa trial of Ad26.COV2.S in healthy adults. Blinding of investigators to trial group allocation was maintained during experiments and outcome assessment. Trial participants were randomized into five groups of five: low-dose or high-dose Ad26.COV2.S given once or twice, or placebo on both occasions. TCRbeta repertoire sequencing was used to assess the specificity and breadth of SARS-CoV-2-reactive T cell receptors after Ad26.COV2.S vaccination. A total of 32 samples were included in the TCR-sequenced set, comprising 19 Ad26.COV2.S vaccine recipients, 5 placebo recipients and 8 SARS-CoV-2 convalescent individuals. Dosing of Ad26.COV2.S was intramuscular, at either 5x10^10 or 1x10^11 viral particles, delivered as one shot or as two shots spaced 56 days apart.

Results and caveats for the whole study, not just this receptor: The study was not powered for comparison of responses between vaccine doses or regimens. According to the authors, total T cell responses may have been underestimated by the TCR breadth and depth analyses. Vaccine and placebo recipients had comparable non-spike TCR breadth, which fits with the vaccine containing only spike. After vaccination, spike-specific CD8+ and CD4+ T cell responses were reported to show substantial breadth. Spike-specific TCR breadth was higher in Ad26.COV2.S recipients than in placebo recipients (P = 0.0014).

The immunoSEQ Assay was the method used to sequence TCRbeta CDR3 regions. After extraction, genomic DNA underwent amplification by bias-controlled multiplex PCR, followed by high-throughput sequencing. The source study handled its data this way. To quantify the absolute abundance of every unique TCRbeta CDR3 region, sequences were collapsed and filtered. T cell fraction was estimated by normalizing TCRbeta template counts to usable DNA, which was measured by amplifying reference genes present in all nucleated cells. Repertoire TCRs were annotated as SARS-CoV-2-specific when V gene, CDR3 amino acid sequence and J gene were exactly matched to a known reactive TCR set. The reference SARS-CoV-2 TCR set was obtained from MIRA and was filtered for enrichment in COVID-19-positive ImmuneCODE repertoires, whereby public or cross-reactive TCRs were removed. Based on the MIRA antigens, annotated TCRs were further analysed at the level of specific ORF or position within ORF. Breadth was defined as the number of annotated unique rearrangements divided by the total number of unique productive rearrangements, and depth was defined as the summed frequency of the annotated unique rearrangements. Group comparisons of TCR breadth used two-sided Wilcoxon rank-sum tests. TCRdb re-hosts the immuneACCESS table, in-frame sequences only. Its copies lack some clones; in the studies checked, an unresolved V gene accounts for under half of them, and the cause for the rest is not known. The V and J calls and clone size are taken from that table; D and trimming were inferred from the DNA. This sample has about 350,000 clones in its table, and about nine tenths of those were observed once. The ten largest clones represent approximately 5.9% of the sample.

The specimen comprised peripheral blood, sampled in a trial of Ad26.COV2.S vaccine versus placebo. The rearrangement joined TRBV13 to TRBJ2-2, with the D gene not clear enough to name. This receptor was taken from a person between 18 and 65 years old who received the Ad26.COV2.S COVID-19 vaccine or a placebo. CDR3 region: CASSLRRRATTGELFF. The sequence in DNA is TGTGCCAGCAGCCTTCGTCGACGGGCAACCACCGGGGAGCTGTTTTTT.